This T cell receptor beta chain emerged from a study of blood T cells in healthy people across ages. Overall study findings and caveats: The lack of PBMC sorting stopped any conclusive naive versus antigen-experienced comparison. It was held that the diversity estimates obtained from one million T cells were underestimates.

This clonotype was observed a few times. The antigen is unknown. Healthy individuals of Caucasian origin from Russia, aged roughly 6 to 95, served as donors. Through a sample-barcoded 5' primer and a J-beta primer mix, a second PCR was run for roughly 7 to 11 cycles. TCRdb passed the 5' RACE reads through MiXCR, listing each CDR3 protein once. The sample holds about 1.6 million distinct CDR3 sequences; almost 35% are singletons and the top ten take approximately 10%. Trimming cost V 2 bases and J 4 bases, with 16 bases left between them. This CDR3 comprises 16 residues. Germline CDR1 reads SGHVS; CDR2 reads FQNEAQ.

The rearrangement links TRBV7-8 to TRBJ2-3; no reliable D call. Sequenced: blood. This clonotype was sampled from a young woman in good health. The CDR3 sequence is CASSLIRVYGSDTQYF. The CDR3 nucleotides are TGTGCCAGCAGCTTAATACGGGTATATGGTTCAGATACGCAGTATTTT.